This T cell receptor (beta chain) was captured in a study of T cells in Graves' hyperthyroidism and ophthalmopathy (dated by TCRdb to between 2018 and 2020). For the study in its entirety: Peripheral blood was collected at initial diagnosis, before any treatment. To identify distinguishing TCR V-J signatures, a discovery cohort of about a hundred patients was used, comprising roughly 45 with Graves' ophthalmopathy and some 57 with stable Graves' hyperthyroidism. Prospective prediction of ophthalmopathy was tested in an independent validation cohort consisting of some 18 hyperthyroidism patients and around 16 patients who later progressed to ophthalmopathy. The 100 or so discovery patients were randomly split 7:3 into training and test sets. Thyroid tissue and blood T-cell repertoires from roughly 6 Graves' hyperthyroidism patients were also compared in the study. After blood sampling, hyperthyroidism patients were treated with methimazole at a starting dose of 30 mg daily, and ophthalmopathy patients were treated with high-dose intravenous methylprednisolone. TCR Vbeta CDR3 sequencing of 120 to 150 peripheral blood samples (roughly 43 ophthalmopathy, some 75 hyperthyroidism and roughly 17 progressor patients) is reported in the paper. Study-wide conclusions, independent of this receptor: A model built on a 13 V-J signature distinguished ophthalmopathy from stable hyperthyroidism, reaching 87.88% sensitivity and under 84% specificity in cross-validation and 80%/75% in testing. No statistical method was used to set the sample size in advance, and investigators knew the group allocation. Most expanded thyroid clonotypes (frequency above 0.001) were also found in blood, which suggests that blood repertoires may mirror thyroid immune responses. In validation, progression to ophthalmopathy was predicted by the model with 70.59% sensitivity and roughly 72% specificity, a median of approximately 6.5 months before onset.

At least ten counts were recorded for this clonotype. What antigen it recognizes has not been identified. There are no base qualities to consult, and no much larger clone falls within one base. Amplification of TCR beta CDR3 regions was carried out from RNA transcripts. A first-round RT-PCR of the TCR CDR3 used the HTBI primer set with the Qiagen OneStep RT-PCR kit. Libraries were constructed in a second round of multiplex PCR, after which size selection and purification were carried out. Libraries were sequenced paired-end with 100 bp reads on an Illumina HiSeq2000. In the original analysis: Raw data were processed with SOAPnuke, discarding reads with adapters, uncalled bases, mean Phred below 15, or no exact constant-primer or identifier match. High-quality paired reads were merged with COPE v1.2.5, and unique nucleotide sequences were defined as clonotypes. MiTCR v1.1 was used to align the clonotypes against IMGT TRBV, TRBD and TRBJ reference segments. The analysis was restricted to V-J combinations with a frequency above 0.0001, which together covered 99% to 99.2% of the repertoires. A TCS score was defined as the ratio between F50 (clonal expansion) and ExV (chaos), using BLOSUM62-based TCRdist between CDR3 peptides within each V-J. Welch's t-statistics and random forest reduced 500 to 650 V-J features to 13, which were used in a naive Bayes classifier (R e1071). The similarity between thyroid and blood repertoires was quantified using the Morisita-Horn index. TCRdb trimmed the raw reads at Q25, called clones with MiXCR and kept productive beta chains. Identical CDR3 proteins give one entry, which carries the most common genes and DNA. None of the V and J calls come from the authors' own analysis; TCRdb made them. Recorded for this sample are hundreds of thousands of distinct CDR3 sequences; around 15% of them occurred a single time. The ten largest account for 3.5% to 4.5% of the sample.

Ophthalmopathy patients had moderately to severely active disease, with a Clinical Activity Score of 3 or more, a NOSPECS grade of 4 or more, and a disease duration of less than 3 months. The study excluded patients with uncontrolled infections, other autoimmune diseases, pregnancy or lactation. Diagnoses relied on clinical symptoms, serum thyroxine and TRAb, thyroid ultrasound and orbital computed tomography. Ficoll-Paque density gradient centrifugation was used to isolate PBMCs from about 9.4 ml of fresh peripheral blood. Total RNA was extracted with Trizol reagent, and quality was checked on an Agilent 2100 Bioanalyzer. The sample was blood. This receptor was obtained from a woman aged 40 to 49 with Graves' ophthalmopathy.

The DNA sequence is given as TGTGCCAGCAGTTTTTTCGGGGGAGTGGGCACTGAAGCTTTCTTT. The translation is CASSFFGGVGTEAFF. The receptor chain draws on TRBV12-3 or TRBV12-4 and TRBJ1-1, with TRBD1 tentatively as D gene (5 bases match). V is reduced by 3 bases and J by 4 bases, leaving a spacing of 15 bases between them. From the cysteine up to the phenylalanine, the CDR3 has a length of 15 residues. Kept here is only the CDR3 DNA, which spans 45 bases and is read in frame from base 1.